This T cell receptor beta chain was retrieved from a study of blood T cells in healthy people across ages. Findings of the study overall: With donor CMV status unknown, expanded clonotype changes were possibly confounded.

Each donor gave roughly 9.1 milliliters of peripheral blood. Combining a sample-barcoded 5' primer with a J-beta primer mix, a second PCR ran for roughly 7 to 12 cycles. TCRdb reanalysed the 5' RACE reads using MiXCR and keeps one entry per CDR3 protein. The sample carries approximately 2,000,000 distinct CDR3 sequences, approximately 39% recorded once. With respect to this clonotype: Its antigen is as yet unknown.

This sequence originates from a human donor in good health. The sample comprised blood.

The DNA of the CDR3 is TGTGCCAGCATTTACCGGGCAGCCTCGGTGGGGGGCTACACCTTC. Protein product: CASIYRAASVGGYTF. This chain joins TRBV12-3 or TRBV12-4 and TRBJ1-2; D is uncertain. The V end was cut by 7 bases, the J end by 8 bases, with 23 bases between. CDR3 length equals 15 residues.